This TCR beta chain came from a study of read filtering for tumor transcriptome and immune sequencing. Molecular barcoded adaptors covering alpha/delta and beta/gamma chains were used on approximately 400 ng RNA. MiXCR, applied by TCRdb to the reads, yields one record per CDR3 protein. This sample carries about 37,000 distinct CDR3 sequences, 12% to 15% of them seen once, and the ten largest clones take around 36%. Germline-derived CDR1 and CDR2 are MNHNS and SASEGT. The CDR3 has 16 amino acids. A word on this clonotype: Since a much larger clone is just one base distant, this may be a read error.

Sequenced input: a population of CD138-negative cells sorted from bone marrow. The chain carries TRBV6-1 and TRBJ1-5; weak D call: TRBD1 (6 bases). This clonotype originated in a donor at least 40 years old with multiple myeloma. This chain's CDR3 is CASSEHGGESNQLQHF. The CDR3, as DNA: TGTGCCAGCAGTGAACACGGGGGCGAAAGCAATCAGCTCCAGCATTTT.